The rows below give T cell receptor beta chains drawn from one sample of a study of Ad26.COV2.S vaccination and SARS-CoV-2 variants. The protocol was immunoSEQ multiplex PCR, while the TCRdb copy is restricted to in-frame clones and leaves out a portion. The data show about 350,000 clones, around 86% seen once. The starting material was peripheral blood, obtained in a trial of Ad26.COV2.S vaccine versus placebo. Receptors were obtained from a person aged 18-65 years who received the Ad26.COV2.S COVID-19 vaccine or a placebo. Each CDR3 is given with its conserved first and last residue. Fields, in order: J gene, V gene, CDR3 protein.

J: TRBJ2-5; V: TRBV4-1; CDR3: CASSRAGGGPFQETQYF
J: TRBJ2-3; V: TRBV5-4; CDR3: CASSLESSSTDTQYF
J: TRBJ1-1; V: TRBV5-1; CDR3: CASSLNTLSRLNTEAFF
J: TRBJ1-2; V: TRBV7-9; CDR3: CASSPVRGNYGYTF
J: TRBJ1-2; V: TRBV10-3; CDR3: CAISGPTGGDYGYTF
J: TRBJ1-2; V: TRBV30; CDR3: CAWSAILGQGNGYTF
J: TRBJ1-1; V: TRBV7-3; CDR3: CASSLTPNTEAFF
J: TRBJ1-1; V: TRBV7-9; CDR3: CASSLDVGTEAFF
J: TRBJ2-2; V: TRBV5-4; CDR3: CASSTLGQDSNTGELFF
J: TRBJ2-2; V: TRBV5-4; CDR3: CASSLDTGELFF
J: TRBJ2-3; V: TRBV6-5; CDR3: CASIAPGTDTQYF
J: TRBJ1-2; V: TRBV7-9; CDR3: CASSLQYGYTF
J: TRBJ2-2; V: TRBV18; CDR3: CASSPTVANTGELFF
J: TRBJ2-1; V: TRBV14; CDR3: CASSQTPRGRPNEQFF
J: TRBJ1-3; V: TRBV5-1; CDR3: CASSPEGAGSGNTIYF
J: TRBJ2-7; V: TRBV19; CDR3: CASSPGTGTTYEQYF
J: TRBJ1-1; V: TRBV27; CDR3: CASSRTEAFF
J: TRBJ1-3; V: TRBV19; CDR3: CASLPGGRGHGNTIYF
J: TRBJ2-3; V: TRBV4-1; CDR3: CASSHLSADTQYF
J: TRBJ1-5; V: TRBV2; CDR3: CASRSGTANQPQHF
J: TRBJ1-1; V: TRBV19; CDR3: CASRPGRGRAFF
J: TRBJ2-7; V: TRBV5-1; CDR3: CASSWNYEQYF
J: TRBJ2-7; V: TRBV30; CDR3: CAWSSWTGGAPSYEQYF